The 11 T cell receptor beta chains given below trace back to one sample, sequenced in a study of response to subunit inactivated influenza vaccine (dated by TCRdb to about 2018). Library prep was done by RT-PCR. The instrument given in TCRdb is Illumina HiSeq 2500. TCRdb passed the public sequencing reads through fastp at Q25 and MiXCR, retaining productive beta sequences. Rows are unified per CDR3 protein, each entry keeping the most common DNA and genes. Across this sample there are roughly 760,000 distinct CDR3 sequences, with approximately 22% seen only once. The ten largest account for around 9.6% of the sample. This specimen was PBMCs from blood, taken about 5 days after vaccination. The receptors derive from a man in his fifties or sixties who received an inactivated influenza vaccine. Donor details come from another sample of the same person, matched by shared clones.

The chain joins TRBV20-1 to TRBJ2-3; D may be TRBD1 or TRBD2 (7 bases each). The germline CDR1 and CDR2 sequences are DFQATT and SNEGSKA (reference sequence). V shed 6 bases and J shed 1 base, with 23 bases lying between them. CDR3 length: 17 amino acids. CDR3 nucleotides: TGCAGTGCAGAACCTCAACAGGGGAGGGGGGGCACAGATACGCAGTATTTT. Translating it yields CSAEPQQGRGGTDTQYF.

This clonotype was counted a few times. The V call is TRBV6-5, the J call TRBJ2-7; D ambiguous. The germline V gene encodes CDR1 MNHEY and CDR2 SVGAGI. The CDR3 runs to 15 residues. Trimming took off 0 bases at V and 3 bases at J, with 12 bases between the two ends. In DNA, the CDR3 is TGTGCCAGCAGTTACTCCGACCCACGGATCTACGAGCAGTACTTC. It encodes CASSYSDPRIYEQYF.

Only a few counts were recorded for this clonotype. The J gene is TRBJ2-1, the V gene TRBV5-6; 14 positions match TRBD2. Trimming removed 8 bases from V and 7 bases from J; junction bases left unmatched: 5. This CDR3 is built from 14 residues. The germline gives CDR1 SGHDT, CDR2 YYEEEE. Written as DNA, the CDR3 is TGTGCCAGTACGGGACTAGCGGGAGAAAATGAGCAGTTCTTC. It yields the protein CASTGLAGENEQFF.

This clonotype was seen ten or more times. The V and J genes are TRBV7-2 and TRBJ2-7, with TRBD2 matching over 8 bases. The CDR3 totals 13 residues. The germline gives CDR1 SGHTA, CDR2 FQGNSA. After removal of 5 bases from V and 6 bases from J, the junction contained 6 bases not matched to a gene. The CDR3 here is CASSRGLALEQYF. The CDR3 DNA is TGTGCCAGCAGCCGAGGACTAGCCCTCGAGCAGTACTTC.

The genes are TRBV25-1 and TRBJ1-6; the D is unclear. Germline V CDR1 and CDR2: MGHDK, SYGVNS. V was clipped by 2 bases and J by 10 bases, with 9 bases between them. The CDR3 runs to 13 residues. The CDR3 DNA is TGTGCCAGCAGTGAAGGGCACCGATCACCCCTCCACTTT. This gives the protein CASSEGHRSPLHF.

This clonotype was observed many times. The rearrangement joins TRBV15 to TRBJ2-7; possible D gene TRBD1, 6 bases. V lost 2 bases to trimming and J lost 3 bases, with 20 bases between them. CDR1 LNHNV and CDR2 YYDKDF come from the germline V gene (reference sequence). The CDR3 sequence is 17 residues long. The CDR3 protein is CATSRTTTGRSYYEQYF. As DNA, the CDR3 is TGTGCCACCAGCAGAACCACCACAGGGCGTAGTTACTACGAGCAGTACTTC. The entire variable domain, with the rest obtained from reference TRBV15 and TRBJ2-7, is as follows: DAMVIQNPRYQVTQFGKPVTLSCSQTLNHNVMYWYQQKSSQAPKLLFHYYDKDFNNEADTPDNFQSRRPNTSFCFLDIRSPGLGDTAMYLCATSRTTTGRSYYEQYFGPGTRLTVT.

The chain joins TRBV20-1 to TRBJ2-3; 12 nucleotides line up with TRBD2. V shed 0 bases and J 2 bases; nucleotides not matched to a gene: 9. The CDR3 covers 18 residues. Germline V gene sequence: CDR1 DFQATT, CDR2 SNEGSKA (reference sequence). The CDR3 DNA sequence: TGCAGTGCTAGAGATCTCCATCGACTAGCGGGAGTCACAGATACGCAGTATTTT. It encodes CSARDLHRLAGVTDTQYF.

This clonotype appeared many times. Here the CDR3 DNA reads TGCAGCGTTGAGAGTGTCTACTCGAGTGGCTACACCTTC. This codes for CSVESVYSSGYTF. The J gene is TRBJ1-2, the V gene TRBV29-1; D ambiguous. This CDR3 contains 13 residues. V was shortened by 3 bases and J by 7 bases, with 15 bases between the two germline ends. The germline CDR1 and CDR2 sequences are SQVTM and ANQGSEA.

The chain joins TRBV5-1 to TRBJ2-7; D perhaps matches TRBD2 (5 bases). V gave up 4 bases and J gave up 2 bases, with 13 bases separating them. CDR1 and CDR2 from the germline V gene are SGHRS and YFSETQ. The CDR3 covers 14 residues. CDR3 in amino acids: CASSRITGTYEQYF. CDR3 coding DNA: TGCGCCAGCAGCCGCATTACCGGGACCTACGAGCAGTACTTC. Combining the CDR3 with reference TRBV5-1 and TRBJ2-7 gives the whole variable domain KAGVTQTPRYLIKTRGQQVTLSCSPISGHRSVSWYQQTPGQGLQFLFEYFSETQRNKGNFPGRFSGRQFSNSRSEMNVSTLELGDSALYLCASSRITGTYEQYFGPGTRLTVT.

The chain is built from TRBV12-3 or TRBV12-4 and TRBJ1-1; D is perhaps TRBD1 (5 bases). The CDR3 is 14 residues long. V lost 10 bases and J 0 bases, leaving 15 bases between the germline ends. The CDR3 protein is CATIQWGLNTEAFF. The CDR3 nucleotides read TGTGCCACCATTCAATGGGGGTTGAACACTGAAGCTTTCTTT.

The V gene is TRBV12-3 or TRBV12-4, the J gene TRBJ1-6; D perhaps matches TRBD1 (6 bases). There are 16 residues in the CDR3. Trimming left V 5 bases short and J 4 bases short, with 15 bases between. CDR3 amino acids: CASSPGQLIYNSPLHF. For the CDR3, the DNA is TGTGCCAGCAGTCCCGGACAGTTGATTTATAATTCACCCCTCCACTTT.